This T cell receptor beta chain was identified in a study of OX40 agonist ivuxolimab in advanced cancers. With 0 bases removed from V and 0 bases from J, the gap between germline ends came to 6 bases. Germline V lookup: CDR1 GTSNPN, CDR2 SVGIG (reference sequence). CDR3 size: 13 residues. Study-level findings and limits: Partial responders treated at 0.1-3.0 mg/kg exhibited clonal expansion among the lowest measured. The average count of expanded clones was higher among CD8+ T cells than among CD4+. Researchers did not determine the expanded peripheral T cells' antigen specificity.

Concerning this clone itself: Its antigen is not known.

The method was immunoSEQ multiplex PCR; TCRdb's version includes in-frame clones alone and lacks a portion of them. The table includes roughly 13,000 clones, 77% detected once. The sequencing here drew on CD4+ or CD8+ T cells sorted from blood, taken in a trial of the OX40 agonist ivuxolimab. The TCR sequence derives from an adult with an advanced solid tumor such as melanoma, head and neck, liver or kidney cancer. The gene calls are TRBV30 and TRBJ2-7; D gene ambiguous. The CDR3: CAWSVGFSYEQYF. The CDR3 nucleotides are TGTGCCTGGAGTGTTGGGTTCTCCTACGAGCAGTACTTC.